Below are 14 T cell receptor beta chains sequenced from a single sample in a study of T cell repertoires in cytomegalovirus infection. Their antigens remain unidentified. MiXCR, run by TCRdb on the reads, gives a single entry per CDR3 protein. The table shows around 710,000 distinct CDR3 sequences, with around 29% occurring only once. The source was cultured CD8+ T cells from PBMCs, collected from culture after CMV antigen stimulation. The receptors originated from a human donor in good health (CMV status not recorded). Some clones in this sample may be carry-over from other donors' samples.

In its sample, this clonotype was seen a few times. The rearrangement links TRBV6-5 to TRBJ2-1; D uncertain. In germline, CDR1 is MNHEY, CDR2 SVGAGI. Trimming removed 2 bases at V and 5 bases at J, with 4 bases between. The CDR3 is made up of 12 amino acids. The CDR3: CASSYENNEQFF. In DNA, the CDR3 is TGTGCCAGCAGTTACGAAAACAATGAGCAGTTCTTC.

The rearrangement links TRBV5-5 to TRBJ2-3; 9 nucleotides agree with TRBD2. CDR3 length: 19 residues. With 4 bases clipped from V and 0 bases from J, the junction kept 15 bases outside the gene matches. Germline CDR1 is SGHKS and CDR2 is YYEKEE (reference sequence). The CDR3 spells CASSPRASGEAPSTDTQYF. The CDR3 DNA reads TGTGCCAGCAGCCCTCGGGCTAGCGGGGAGGCCCCTAGCACAGATACGCAGTATTTT.

This clonotype was seen more than once but under ten times. The chain couples TRBV19 to TRBJ2-1; TRBD1 is a possible D gene (6 bases). Germline values: CDR1 LNHDA, CDR2 SQIVND (reference sequence). V shed 10 bases and J shed 6 bases, with 19 bases lying between them. The CDR3 runs 14 residues. Here the CDR3 reads CATQGSGVLNEQFF. CDR3 nucleotide sequence: TGTGCCACTCAAGGGTCAGGGGTTCTCAATGAGCAGTTCTTC.

The genes are TRBV20-1 and TRBJ2-3; tentative D call: TRBD2 (6 bases). Trimming took 0 bases from V and 2 from J, leaving 12 bases between them. The CDR3 is made up of 15 amino acids. In germline, CDR1 is DFQATT, CDR2 SNEGSKA (reference sequence). CDR3 loop: CSARDWREDTDTQYF. CDR3 nucleotides: TGCAGTGCTAGAGATTGGAGGGAGGACACAGATACGCAGTATTTT.

The chain is built from TRBV12-3 or TRBV12-4 and TRBJ2-1, with D unclear. The V end lost 5 bases, the J end lost 7 bases, and 9 bases lay between the germline ends. The CDR3 runs to 12 residues. Written as DNA, the CDR3 is TGTGCCAGCAGTCACGGATGGAATGAGCAGTTCTTC. It codes for CASSHGWNEQFF.

CDR3 sequence: CASSELPGANNYGYTF. The CDR3 DNA reads as TGTGCCAGCAGTGAATTGCCCGGGGCCAATAACTATGGCTACACCTTC. The genes are TRBV6-1 and TRBJ1-2; D is possibly TRBD1 (5 bases). The CDR3 consists of 16 residues. V dropped 2 bases and J dropped 1 base, with 14 bases sitting between them. Germline CDR1 reads MNHNS; CDR2 reads SASEGT.

The chain is built from TRBV12-3 or TRBV12-4 and TRBJ2-5; either TRBD1 or TRBD2 may supply D (5 bases each). This CDR3 is built from 15 residues. Trimming left V 6 bases short and J 5 bases short, with 19 bases between. CDR3: CASSQDWDRPETQYF. The CDR3 nucleotides read TGTGCCAGCAGCCAGGACTGGGACCGGCCGGAGACCCAGTACTTC.

The chain employs TRBV5-5 and TRBJ2-1, with 8 positions matching TRBD2. There are 13 residues in the CDR3. The V gene end was trimmed by 5 bases and the J gene end by 9 bases; junction bases not matched to a gene: 7. Germline V gene data show CDR1 as SGHKS and CDR2 as YYEKEE (reference sequence). This CDR3 reads CASRNTTSVEQFF. As DNA, the CDR3 is TGTGCCAGCAGAAATACGACTAGCGTTGAGCAGTTCTTC.

This clonotype was picked up a small number of times. The chain employs TRBV7-9 and TRBJ2-7; D not resolved. Trimming removed 5 bases at V and 4 bases at J, with 6 bases between. There are 11 residues in the CDR3. Germline lookup yields CDR1 SEHNR and CDR2 FQNEAQ (reference sequence). The CDR3 loop is CASSQQYEQYF. The CDR3 coding sequence is TGTGCCAGCAGCCAACAGTACGAGCAGTACTTC.

The rearrangement joins TRBV7-6 to TRBJ2-3; 13 bases match TRBD2. The CDR3 is made up of 17 amino acids. Trimming at V came to 4 bases and at J to 0 bases, leaving 4 bases not matched to a gene. Looked up from germline, CDR1 is SGHVS and CDR2 is FNYEAQ. The chain's CDR3 is CASSYGLAGVSTDTQYF. CDR3 nucleotides: TGTGCCAGCAGCTACGGACTAGCGGGGGTGAGCACAGATACGCAGTATTTT.

The rearrangement links TRBV7-9 to TRBJ2-5; 7 bases align to TRBD1. Trimming at V came to 3 bases and at J to 5 bases, leaving 9 bases not matched to a gene. The CDR3 has 15 amino acids. Germline CDR1 and CDR2: SEHNR and FQNEAQ (reference sequence). The CDR3 sequence is CASSLGQLSGETQYF. The CDR3 nucleotides are TGTGCCAGCAGCTTGGGACAGCTTTCGGGGGAGACCCAGTACTTC.

V gene TRBV9 combines with J gene TRBJ2-5, with D perhaps TRBD1 or TRBD2 (6 bases each). The V gene's germline CDR1 is SGDLS and CDR2 YYNGEE. The CDR3 runs to 14 residues. Trimming removed 3 bases at V and 4 bases at J, with 13 bases between. The CDR3 region has the DNA TGTGCCAGCAGCGCGGAGGGGGGTCGAGAGACCCAGTACTTC. This sequence encodes CASSAEGGRETQYF.

In its sample, this clonotype was seen a few times. The chain carries TRBV27 and TRBJ1-2; D is possibly TRBD1 (6 bases). Germline CDR1 reads MNHEY; CDR2 reads SMNVEV (reference sequence). Trimming stripped 4 bases from V and 4 bases from J, with 13 bases between. The CDR3 is made up of 14 amino acids. The CDR3 here is CASSSRQETYGYTF. The CDR3 DNA follows: TGTGCCAGCAGTTCACGACAGGAGACCTATGGCTACACCTTC.

About this clonotype: The junction differs from germline at one of its ends, possibly a read error. As DNA, the CDR3 is TGTACCAGCAGCCCCGGACTAGCGGGGCCCCATGAGGCCAATGAGCAGTTCTTC. The encoded protein is CTSSPGLAGPHEANEQFF. The chain links TRBV5-4 to TRBJ2-1, with 12 nucleotides matching TRBD2. The CDR3 is 18 amino acids. The germline V gene encodes CDR1 SGHNT and CDR2 YYREEE (reference sequence).